Shown below are 21 T cell receptor beta chains from a single sample sequenced in a study of cytomegalovirus exposure and HLA in healthy donors. Researchers ran the PCR with 60 Vbeta and 13 Jbeta primers. Generated by immunoSEQ multiplex PCR, the TCRdb table keeps only in-frame clones and is missing some. Among about 90,000 clones listed, approximately 88% were seen once. The sequenced sample was PBMCs. Receptors were obtained from a man between 18 and 35 years old in good health and CMV-seronegative.

This chain uses TRBV14 with TRBJ2-2; maybe TRBD2 (5 bases). Germline assignment: CDR1 SGHDN and CDR2 FVKESK. This CDR3 contains 16 residues. V was shortened by 2 bases and J by 3 bases, with 13 bases between the two germline ends. The CDR3 sequence: CASSQSLGADTGELFF. Here the CDR3 DNA reads TGTGCCAGCAGCCAATCACTGGGAGCGGACACCGGGGAGCTGTTTTTT.

This clone was observed a handful of times. This chain connects TRBV7-3 to TRBJ1-1; D is uncertain. The V and J ends lost 1 base and 0 bases respectively, with 9 bases between them. Germline-derived CDR1 and CDR2 are SGHTA and FQGTGA. The CDR3 is 15 residues long. The CDR3 loop reads CASSLIQVMNTEAFF. DNA for the CDR3: TGTGCCAGCAGCTTAATCCAGGTGATGAACACTGAAGCTTTCTTT.

V usage is TRBV10-1 and J usage is TRBJ2-1; a weak D match, TRBD1 (6 bases). Trimming removed 3 bases at V and 7 bases at J, with 10 bases between. Germline CDR1 is WNHNN and CDR2 is SYGVQD (reference sequence). The CDR3 is made up of 13 amino acids. This chain's CDR3 is CASSETGKNEQFF. For the CDR3, the DNA is TGCGCCAGCAGTGAAACAGGGAAGAATGAGCAGTTCTTC.

The V gene is TRBV4-1, the J gene TRBJ1-1, with D unclear. The CDR3 length is 17 residues. The V and J ends lost 0 bases and 2 bases respectively, with 16 bases between them. The germline V gene has CDR1 MGHRA and CDR2 YSYEKL. Here the CDR3 reads CASSQDVPQALNTEAFF. In nucleotides, the CDR3 is TGCGCCAGCAGCCAAGATGTCCCTCAGGCTCTTAACACTGAAGCTTTCTTT.

The chain employs TRBV7-8 and TRBJ1-2; 8 nucleotides match TRBD1. Unmatched junction bases numbered 12, after V lost 4 bases and J lost 5 bases. The CDR3 is 16 residues long. CDR1 is SGHVS, CDR2 FQNEAQ, per germline. The CDR3 DNA reads as TGTGCCAGCAGCTCAACCGCAGGGGGCGCAGGGTATGGCTACACCTTC. Its translation: CASSSTAGGAGYGYTF. The full variable domain, completed using reference TRBV7-8 and TRBJ1-2, is GAGVSQSPRYKVAKRGQDVALRCDPISGHVSLFWYQQALGQGPEFLTYFQNEAQLDKSGLPSDRFFAERPEGSVSTLKIQRTQQEDSAVYLCASSSTAGGAGYGYTFGSGTRLTVV.

This chain uses TRBV2 with TRBJ2-2; tentatively, D is TRBD1 (6 bases). The CDR3 loop spans 14 amino acids. CDR1 and CDR2 (germline): SNHLY, FYNNEI. The germline V and J ends were trimmed by 7 bases and 5 bases, with 14 bases remaining between them. CDR3 amino acids: CASNSRTATGELFF. CDR3 DNA: TGTGCCAGCAATAGTAGGACAGCGACCGGGGAGCTGTTTTTT.

The V call is TRBV7-3, the J call TRBJ2-1; 10 nucleotides line up with TRBD2. Per the germline V gene, CDR1 is SGHTA and CDR2 is FQGTGA. Losses at the gene ends were 1 base for V and 9 bases for J; bases not matched to a gene: 9. This CDR3 is 16 amino acids long. CDR3 sequence reads: CASSLRASGSRREQFF. CDR3 sequence (DNA): TGTGCCAGCAGCTTAAGGGCTAGCGGGAGTAGGCGTGAGCAGTTCTTC.

This chain links TRBV7-8 with TRBJ2-7, with 10 bases aligning to TRBD2. V was clipped by 4 bases and J by 5 bases; unmatched bases: 8. CDR3 length: 15 amino acids. CDR1 and CDR2 (germline): SGHVS, FQNEAQ. The CDR3: CASSSRRLAGHEQYF. In DNA form, the CDR3 reads TGTGCCAGCAGCTCCAGGAGACTAGCGGGTCACGAGCAGTACTTC.

The J gene is TRBJ2-5, the V gene TRBV5-1; maybe TRBD2 (7 bases). CDR1 is SGHRS, CDR2 YFSETQ, per germline. The CDR3 is made up of 15 amino acids. V was clipped by 0 bases and J by 4 bases, with 13 bases between them. The CDR3 sequence is CASSLGYGGRETQYF. The CDR3, as DNA: TGCGCCAGCAGCTTGGGTTACGGGGGGCGAGAGACCCAGTACTTC.

V is TRBV27 and J is TRBJ2-7; D not certain. V lost 0 bases, J lost 3 bases, and 12 bases lay in between. Germline V lookup: CDR1 MNHEY, CDR2 SMNVEV (reference sequence). This CDR3 is built from 15 residues. The CDR3 region has the DNA TGTGCCAGCAGTTTATCGAGCGTCAGCGACTACGAGCAGTACTTC. This translates into CASSLSSVSDYEQYF.

This clone was seen a single time. The genes are TRBV16 and TRBJ2-7; D uncertain. V shed 3 bases and J shed 2 bases, with 11 bases lying between them. This CDR3 is built from 14 residues. CDR1 is KGHSY and CDR2 is FQNENV in the germline V gene. Here the CDR3 DNA reads TGTGCCAGCAGCCATTTCAGGAAGACCTACGAGCAGTACTTC. Encoded protein: CASSHFRKTYEQYF.

The V call is TRBV18, the J call TRBJ1-1; D call uncertain. Looked up from germline, CDR1 is KGHSH and CDR2 is LQKENI. V was pared by 2 bases and J by 6 bases, with 13 bases between. This CDR3 is built from 14 residues. This chain's CDR3 is CASSPDFWPSEAFF. CDR3 bases: TGTGCCAGCTCACCAGATTTTTGGCCTTCTGAAGCTTTCTTT.

The chain carries TRBV13 and TRBJ1-6, with D maybe TRBD1 (5 bases). Germline-derived CDR1 and CDR2 are PRHDT and FYEKMQ (reference sequence). Trimming stripped 2 bases from V and 7 bases from J, with 12 bases between. This CDR3 has 15 amino acids. The CDR3 DNA reads TGTGCCAGCAGCTTAAAGGGGCTAGGGAATTCACCCCTCCACTTT. It codes for CASSLKGLGNSPLHF.

The gene calls are TRBV7-6 and TRBJ2-7; D possibly corresponds to TRBD2 (5 bases). This CDR3 contains 16 residues. Trimming shortened V by 1 base and J by 0 bases, and 13 bases separated the two germline ends. Germline V gene sequence: CDR1 SGHVS, CDR2 FNYEAQ. CDR3 amino acids: CASSLESSLLSYEQYF. CDR3 nucleotides: TGTGCCAGCAGCTTAGAATCTAGCCTCCTCTCCTACGAGCAGTACTTC.

This chain links TRBV7-9 with TRBJ2-1, with 9 bases matching TRBD2. The CDR3 runs 15 residues. The J segment lost 8 bases and the V segment lost 11 bases, leaving 16 bases of the junction unmatched. In germline, CDR1 is SEHNR, CDR2 FQNEAQ (reference sequence). This chain's CDR3 is CAGRGSSGSTDEQFF. Written as DNA, the CDR3 is TGTGCCGGCCGAGGGAGTAGCGGGAGTACCGATGAGCAGTTCTTC. Variable domain in full (rest from reference TRBV7-9 and TRBJ2-1): DTGVSQNPRHKITKRGQNVTFRCDPISEHNRLYWYRQTLGQGPEFLTYFQNEAQLEKSRLLSDRFSAERPKGSFSTLEIQRTEQGDSAMYLCAGRGSSGSTDEQFFGPGTRLTVL.

With regard to this clone: As the CDR3 is not closed by the conserved phenylalanine or tryptophan, this likely results from a read error. This chain links TRBV6-1 with TRBJ2-2, with TRBD2 matching over 8 bases. The length of the CDR3 is 16 residues. Trimming at V came to 4 bases and at J to 1 base, leaving 5 bases not matched to a gene. Germline CDR1 and CDR2: MNHNS and SASEGT. The CDR3 sequence: CASSGPGLVNTGELFV. Here the CDR3 DNA reads TGTGCCAGCAGTGGACCGGGACTAGTGAACACCGGGGAGCTGTTTGTT.

The chain combines TRBV11-2 with TRBJ1-2; the D is unclear. CDR3 size: 11 residues. CDR1 and CDR2 (germline): SGHAT, FQNNGV. The V end lost 5 bases, the J end lost 7 bases, and 8 bases lay between the germline ends. The CDR3 bases are TGTGCCAGCAGCCCGGGAGCTGGCTACACCTTC. Amino acid sequence: CASSPGAGYTF.

V and J are TRBV30 and TRBJ1-3; D gene ambiguous. CDR3 length: 14 amino acids. V lost 6 bases to trimming and J lost 0 bases, with 12 bases between them. Germline V gene lookup returns CDR1 GTSNPN and CDR2 SVGIG (reference sequence). CDR3 sequence reads: CACPNSHSGNTIYF. For the CDR3, the DNA is TGTGCCTGCCCGAACAGCCACTCTGGAAACACCATATATTTT.

The chain joins TRBV25-1 to TRBJ2-1; D gene uncertain. The CDR3 totals 13 residues. V was pared by 2 bases and J by 1 base, with 3 bases between. Germline assignment: CDR1 MGHDK and CDR2 SYGVNS. This CDR3 is CASSEQSYNEQFF. The CDR3, as DNA: TGTGCCAGCAGTGAACAGTCCTACAATGAGCAGTTCTTC. The whole variable domain, remainder taken from reference TRBV25-1 and TRBJ2-1, is EADIYQTPRYLVIGTGKKITLECSQTMGHDKMYWYQQDPGMELHLIHYSYGVNSTEKGDLSSESTVSRIRTEHFPLTLESARPSHTSQYLCASSEQSYNEQFFGPGTRLTVL.

The V call is TRBV2, the J call TRBJ2-1, with 7 bases identical to TRBD1. The CDR3 sequence is 13 residues long. Germline-derived CDR1 and CDR2 are SNHLY and FYNNEI. The trim removed 6 bases at V and 7 bases at J, leaving 6 bases unmatched. The DNA of the CDR3 is TGTGCCAGCAGGACAGGGATTGGAAATGAGCAGTTCTTC. This codes for CASRTGIGNEQFF.

V and J are TRBV9 and TRBJ1-5; maybe TRBD1 (6 bases). Germline V gives CDR1 SGDLS, CDR2 YYNGEE. The V and J ends lost 4 bases and 9 bases respectively, with 17 bases between them. The CDR3 extends over 14 amino acids. CDR3 loop: CASSLAGGRGPQHF. In nucleotides, the CDR3 is TGTGCCAGCAGCCTCGCCGGGGGGCGAGGGCCCCAGCATTTT.